This entry describes one T cell receptor beta chain. Its specificity is not known. These data belong to a study of shared clonotypes between healthy human individuals. Whole-study results and caveats: Memory subsets had estimated richness that was generally smaller than that of naive subsets.

Several immunoSEQ 96-well plates shared each subset's DNA, each plate a replicate. The table came from immunoSEQ multiplex PCR; TCRdb's copy has only in-frame clones and leaves some out. The repertoire includes 1,500,000 or so clones, roughly 96% of them detected once, and 1% to 1.5% sits in the top ten. Germline loops: CDR1 MNHNY, CDR2 SVGAGI (reference sequence). The CDR3 length is 15 residues. V was pared by 7 bases and J by 0 bases, with 14 bases between. The J gene is TRBJ2-3, the V gene TRBV6-6, with D tentatively TRBD1 or TRBD2 (5 bases each). The TCR originated in a man aged 25 to 40 in good health. The sample consisted of naive CD4+ T cells sorted from blood. As to subset: CD45RA+ positively selected. In DNA, the CDR3 is TGTGCCAGCAAAAGGGGCCGGACTAGCACAGATACGCAGTATTTT. This codes for CASKRGRTSTDTQYF.